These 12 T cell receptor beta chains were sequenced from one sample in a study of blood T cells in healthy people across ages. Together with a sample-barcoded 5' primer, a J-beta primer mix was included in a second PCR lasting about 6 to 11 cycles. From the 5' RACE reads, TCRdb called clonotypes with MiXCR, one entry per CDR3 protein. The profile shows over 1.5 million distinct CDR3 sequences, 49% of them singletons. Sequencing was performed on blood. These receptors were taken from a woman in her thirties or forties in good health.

The CDR3 protein is CASSEYIQGYEQYF. The CDR3 DNA sequence: TGTGCCAGCAGTGAATATATACAGGGGTACGAGCAGTACTTC. The J gene is TRBJ2-7, the V gene TRBV25-1; the match to TRBD1 covers 7 bases. Trimming at V came to 0 bases and at J to 4 bases, leaving 3 bases not matched to a gene. This CDR3 is built from 14 residues. Germline lookup yields CDR1 MGHDK and CDR2 SYGVNS.

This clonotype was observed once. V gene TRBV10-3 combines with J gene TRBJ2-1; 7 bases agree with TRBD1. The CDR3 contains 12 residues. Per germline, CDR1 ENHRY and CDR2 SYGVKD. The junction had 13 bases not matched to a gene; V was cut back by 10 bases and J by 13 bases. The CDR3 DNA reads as TGTGCCAGCAAATTGACAGGGCCTCGACAGTTCTTC. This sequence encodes CASKLTGPRQFF.

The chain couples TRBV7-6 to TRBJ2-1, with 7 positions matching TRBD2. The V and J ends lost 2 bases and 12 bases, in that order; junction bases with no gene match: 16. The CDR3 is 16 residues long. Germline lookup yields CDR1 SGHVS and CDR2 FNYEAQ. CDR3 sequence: CASSLSAGDATMGQFF. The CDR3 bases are TGTGCCAGCAGCTTATCTGCGGGGGATGCTACAATGGGGCAGTTCTTC.

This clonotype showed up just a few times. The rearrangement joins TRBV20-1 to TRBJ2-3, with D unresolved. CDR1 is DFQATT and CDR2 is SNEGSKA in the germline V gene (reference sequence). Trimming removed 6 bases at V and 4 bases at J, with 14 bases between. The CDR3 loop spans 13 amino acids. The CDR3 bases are TGCAGTGCCAGGACGGGTCGGGCAGATACGCAGTATTTT. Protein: CSARTGRADTQYF.

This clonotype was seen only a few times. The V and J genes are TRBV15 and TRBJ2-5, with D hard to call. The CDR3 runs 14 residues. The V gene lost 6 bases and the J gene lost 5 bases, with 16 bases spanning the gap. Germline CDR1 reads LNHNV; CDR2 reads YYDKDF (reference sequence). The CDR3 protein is CATRRIGFEETQYF. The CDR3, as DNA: TGTGCCACCAGAAGAATAGGGTTTGAGGAGACCCAGTACTTC.

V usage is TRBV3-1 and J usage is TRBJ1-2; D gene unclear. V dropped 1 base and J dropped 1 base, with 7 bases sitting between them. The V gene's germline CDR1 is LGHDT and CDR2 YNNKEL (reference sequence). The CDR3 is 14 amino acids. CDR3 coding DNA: TGTGCCAGCAGCCAAGGTTACCATAACTATGGCTACACCTTC. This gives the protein CASSQGYHNYGYTF.

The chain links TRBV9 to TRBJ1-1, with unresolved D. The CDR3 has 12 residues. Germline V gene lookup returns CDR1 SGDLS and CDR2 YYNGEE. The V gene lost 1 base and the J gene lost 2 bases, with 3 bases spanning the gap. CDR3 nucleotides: TGTGCCAGCAGCGTATTAAACACTGAAGCTTTCTTT. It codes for CASSVLNTEAFF.

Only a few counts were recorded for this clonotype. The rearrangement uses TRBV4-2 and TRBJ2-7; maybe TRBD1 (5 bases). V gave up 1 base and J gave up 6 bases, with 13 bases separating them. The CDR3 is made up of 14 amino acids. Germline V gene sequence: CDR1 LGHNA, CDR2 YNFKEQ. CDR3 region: CASSQAKGVREQYF. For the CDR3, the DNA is TGTGCCAGCAGCCAAGCCAAAGGGGTACGCGAGCAGTACTTC.

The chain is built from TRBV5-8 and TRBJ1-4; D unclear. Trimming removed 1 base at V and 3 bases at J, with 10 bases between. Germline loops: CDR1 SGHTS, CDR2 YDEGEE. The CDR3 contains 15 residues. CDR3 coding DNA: TGTGCCAGCAGCTTGTTACAGAATTCTAATGAAAAACTGTTTTTT. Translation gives CASSLLQNSNEKLFF.

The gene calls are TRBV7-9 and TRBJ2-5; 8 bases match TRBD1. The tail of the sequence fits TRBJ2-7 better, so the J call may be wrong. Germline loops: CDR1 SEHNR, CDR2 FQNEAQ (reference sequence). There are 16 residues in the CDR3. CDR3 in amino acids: CASSLAGQEPPNEQYF. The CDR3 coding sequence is TGTGCCAGCAGCTTAGCGGGACAGGAACCTCCCAACGAGCAGTACTTC.

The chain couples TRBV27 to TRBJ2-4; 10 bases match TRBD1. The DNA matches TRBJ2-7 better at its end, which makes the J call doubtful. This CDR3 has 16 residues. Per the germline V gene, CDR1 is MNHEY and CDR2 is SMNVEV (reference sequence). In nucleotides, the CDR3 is TGTGCCAGCAGTTTATCAGGGACAGGGGTTGGATACGAGCAGTACTTC. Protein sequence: CASSLSGTGVGYEQYF.

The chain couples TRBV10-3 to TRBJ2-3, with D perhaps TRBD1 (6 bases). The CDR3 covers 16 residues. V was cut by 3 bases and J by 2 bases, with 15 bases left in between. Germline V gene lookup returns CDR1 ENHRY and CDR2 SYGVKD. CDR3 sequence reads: CAISDGGRRVTDTQYF. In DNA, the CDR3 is TGTGCCATCAGTGATGGGGGCCGGAGAGTCACAGATACGCAGTATTTT.